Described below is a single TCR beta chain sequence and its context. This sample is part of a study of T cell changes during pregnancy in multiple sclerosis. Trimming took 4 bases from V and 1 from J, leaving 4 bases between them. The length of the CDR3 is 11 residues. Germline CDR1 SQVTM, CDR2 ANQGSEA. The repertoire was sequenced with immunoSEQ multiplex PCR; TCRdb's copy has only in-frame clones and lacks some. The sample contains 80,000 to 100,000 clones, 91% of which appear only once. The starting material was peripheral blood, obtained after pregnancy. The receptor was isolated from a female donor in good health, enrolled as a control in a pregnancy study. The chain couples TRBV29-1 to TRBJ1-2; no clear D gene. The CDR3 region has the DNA TGCAGCGTTGGACATAACTATGGCTACACCTTC. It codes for CSVGHNYGYTF.